This T cell receptor (beta chain) was recovered during a study of blood T cells in healthy people across ages. Donation came from healthy Caucasian individuals in Russia who were aged roughly 6 to 95. The CDR3 is made up of 15 amino acids. CDR1 is KGHDR, CDR2 SFDVKD, per germline. Germline trimming cut 9 bases from V and 0 bases from J; bases unmatched to any gene: 6. Concerning this clonotype itself: What it binds is not known.

For the second PCR, which ran for 7 to 11 cycles, a sample-barcoded 5' primer and a J-beta primer mix were used. Every sample gave at least 2.5 million paired-end reads containing CDR3. In TCRdb, the 5' RACE reads were re-called with MiXCR into one record per CDR3 protein. The table includes about 400,000 distinct CDR3 sequences, approximately 47% detected once. Overall study results and limits: Diversity estimated from one million T cells was considered an underestimate. TCR beta diversity, measured per million T cells, fell in a roughly linear way with age.

The TCR comes from a man aged 60 to 69 in good health. The V call is TRBV24-1, the J call TRBJ2-1; 8 positions agree with TRBD1. Sequencing was done on a sample of blood. The CDR3 protein is CATRTGSGSYNEQFF. The CDR3 DNA follows: TGTGCCACCCGGACAGGGTCCGGCTCCTACAATGAGCAGTTCTTC.